The 26 T cell receptor beta chains below all came from one sample that was sequenced in a study of cytomegalovirus exposure and HLA in healthy donors. The PCR had 60 Vbeta and 13 Jbeta primers. Profiling relied on immunoSEQ multiplex PCR, and the TCRdb table lists in-frame clones only, not all of them. The repertoire holds 90,000 to 130,000 clones, with 76% as singletons. Sequencing used PBMCs. Every receptor here comes from a young man in good health and CMV-seropositive.

The rearrangement uses TRBV5-6 and TRBJ2-5, with 10 nucleotides matching TRBD1. CDR3 length equals 16 residues. CDR1 is SGHDT, CDR2 YYEEEE, per germline. V lost 0 bases, J lost 7 bases, and 9 bases stayed unmatched. CDR3 region: CASSLGQGARVGTQYF. The CDR3 bases are TGTGCCAGCAGCTTGGGACAGGGGGCGCGGGTGGGGACCCAGTACTTC.

The rearrangement links TRBV7-3 to TRBJ1-4; a weak D match, TRBD1 (5 bases). V was shortened by 5 bases and J by 4 bases, with 23 bases between the two germline ends. The CDR3 spans 18 residues. The germline V gene encodes CDR1 SGHTA and CDR2 FQGTGA. The CDR3 spells CASSPRGEVGEFNEKLFF. CDR3 coding DNA: TGTGCCAGCAGCCCCCGGGGGGAAGTCGGGGAGTTTAATGAAAAACTGTTTTTT.

The rearrangement links TRBV13 to TRBJ2-7; 9 bases line up with TRBD1. The CDR3 runs 16 residues. The ends lost 6 bases at V and 5 bases at J; junction bases unmatched: 14. Germline V gene sequence: CDR1 PRHDT, CDR2 FYEKMQ (reference sequence). The CDR3 loop is CASRQYPGQGSDEQYF. CDR3 DNA: TGTGCCAGCAGGCAGTATCCGGGACAGGGAAGCGACGAGCAGTACTTC.

V is TRBV9 and J is TRBJ2-1, with 13 bases aligning to TRBD2. The CDR3 loop spans 15 amino acids. V dropped 3 bases and J dropped 8; count of bases not matched to a gene: 5. Germline V gives CDR1 SGDLS, CDR2 YYNGEE. In nucleotides, the CDR3 is TGTGCCAGCAGCGCGGGACTAGCGGGGCTCCATGAGCAGTTCTTC. It encodes CASSAGLAGLHEQFF.

V and J are TRBV27 and TRBJ1-2, with D maybe TRBD1 (6 bases). Trimming shortened V by 3 bases and J by 4 bases, and 15 bases separated the two germline ends. The CDR3 spans 15 residues. CDR1 is MNHEY and CDR2 is SMNVEV in the germline V gene (reference sequence). The CDR3 reads CASSFGGPGLYGYTF. The CDR3 bases are TGTGCCAGCAGTTTTGGGGGCCCTGGCCTCTATGGCTACACCTTC.

The sample holds a few counts of this clone. The chain recombines TRBV7-9 with TRBJ2-7, with D possibly TRBD1 on 5 matching bases. The CDR3 length is 16 residues. Germline CDR1 is SEHNR and CDR2 is FQNEAQ (reference sequence). The germline V and J ends were trimmed by 1 base and 0 bases, with 13 bases remaining between them. CDR3 loop: CASSLGDWQGSYEQYF. CDR3 sequence (DNA): TGTGCCAGCAGCTTAGGAGACTGGCAGGGCTCCTACGAGCAGTACTTC.

In this sample, this clone turned up a few times. The chain recombines TRBV7-9 with TRBJ1-1; 8 bases line up with TRBD1. Trimming removed 6 bases from V and 4 bases from J; junction bases left unmatched: 1. The CDR3 extends over 12 amino acids. CDR1 and CDR2 from the germline V gene are SEHNR and FQNEAQ (reference sequence). The CDR3 coding sequence is TGTGCCAGCAGTGGACAGGGCACTGAAGCTTTCTTT. Translated: CASSGQGTEAFF.

The chain is built from TRBV19 and TRBJ1-2; D not certain. V shed 6 bases and J shed 4 bases, with 18 bases lying between them. The CDR3 is 15 residues long. Germline V gives CDR1 LNHDA, CDR2 SQIVND (reference sequence). CDR3: CASSPFGGSPYGYTF. The CDR3 DNA sequence: TGTGCCAGTAGCCCTTTCGGCGGCAGCCCCTATGGCTACACCTTC.

V and J are TRBV4-3 and TRBJ1-1; possibly TRBD1 for D (5 bases). The CDR3 loop spans 14 amino acids. Trimming took 1 base from V and 5 from J, leaving 11 bases between them. Germline V gene sequence: CDR1 LGHNA, CDR2 YSLEER. The CDR3 sequence is CASSQVSKGTEAFF. DNA of the CDR3: TGCGCCAGCAGCCAAGTCAGCAAGGGGACTGAAGCTTTCTTT.

J is TRBJ2-2 and V is TRBV4-3, with D maybe TRBD1 (7 bases). The CDR3 has 18 residues. Between the trimmed V and J ends, which lost 1 base and 4 bases, there was a span of 19 bases. Germline assignment: CDR1 LGHNA and CDR2 YSLEER. CDR3 region: CASSQGASRGAGTGELFF. The CDR3 DNA reads TGCGCCAGCAGCCAAGGGGCTAGCAGGGGGGCCGGCACCGGGGAGCTGTTTTTT.

This clone was detected only once. The junction differs from germline at one of its ends, possibly a read error. The genes are TRBV5-1 and TRBJ1-6; 8 nucleotides line up with TRBD1. Germline CDR1 is SGHRS and CDR2 is YFSETQ. The CDR3 loop spans 14 amino acids. The CDR3 sequence is CASSADRGNSLLHF. The CDR3 DNA reads TGCGCCAGCAGCGCCGACAGGGGCAATTCACTCCTCCACTTT.

This clone occurred once. The V and J genes are TRBV29-1 and TRBJ2-1; D may be TRBD1 (6 bases). CDR1 SQVTM and CDR2 ANQGSEA come from the germline V gene. V was shortened by 6 bases and J by 5 bases, with 11 bases between the two germline ends. This CDR3 has 12 amino acids. The CDR3 here is CSVRRGHNEQFF. In DNA form, the CDR3 reads TGCAGCGTCCGCAGGGGTCACAATGAGCAGTTCTTC.

The chain couples TRBV27 to TRBJ1-1, with D perhaps matching TRBD1 (5 bases). With 5 bases removed from V and 0 bases from J, the gap between germline ends came to 13 bases. Per germline, CDR1 MNHEY and CDR2 SMNVEV (reference sequence). The CDR3 has 15 amino acids. Here the CDR3 DNA reads TGTGCCAGCAGTACCTCGGGACTCATGAACACTGAAGCTTTCTTT. Protein sequence: CASSTSGLMNTEAFF.

The chain is built from TRBV28 and TRBJ1-6, with a possible D match to TRBD1 (5 bases). The CDR3 contains 14 residues. V was trimmed by 3 bases and J by 9 bases, leaving 12 bases between them. Germline CDR1 and CDR2: MDHEN and SYDVKM. The DNA of the CDR3 is TGTGCCAGCAGTTTTTCGGCAGGGTTTTCACCCCTCCACTTT. Encoded protein: CASSFSAGFSPLHF.

CDR3 in amino acids: CASSLYWDTQYF. In DNA, the CDR3 is TGTGCCAGCAGTTTATACTGGGATACGCAGTATTTT. This chain uses TRBV28 with TRBJ2-3, with D uncertain. The V end was cut by 1 base, the J end by 6 bases, with 5 bases between. The CDR3 is 12 amino acids. The germline V gene has CDR1 MDHEN and CDR2 SYDVKM.

The chain carries TRBV10-3 and TRBJ2-3, with 8 positions matching TRBD2. The V gene's germline CDR1 is ENHRY and CDR2 SYGVKD. CDR3 length: 13 amino acids. Trimming at V came to 6 bases and at J to 3 bases, leaving 2 bases not matched to a gene. This chain's CDR3 is CAIRLAETDTQYF. The CDR3 DNA reads TGTGCCATCAGACTAGCGGAGACAGATACGCAGTATTTT.

The rearrangement uses TRBV5-1 and TRBJ1-4, with TRBD1 matching over 9 bases. Germline trimming cut 4 bases from V and 6 bases from J; bases unmatched to any gene: 4. This CDR3 has 14 residues. CDR1 is SGHRS, CDR2 YFSETQ, per germline. CDR3 amino acids: CASSAQGADEKLFF. The CDR3 DNA sequence: TGCGCCAGCAGCGCACAGGGGGCAGATGAAAAACTGTTTTTT.

Only a few counts were recorded for this clone. The chain combines TRBV19 with TRBJ1-2; 11 bases agree with TRBD1. Per germline, CDR1 LNHDA and CDR2 SQIVND (reference sequence). This CDR3 is built from 15 residues. V shed 6 bases, J shed 4 bases, and the junction held 7 bases outside the gene matches. The CDR3 here is CASRDRGLTGYGYTF. In nucleotides, the CDR3 is TGTGCCAGTAGGGACAGGGGGCTAACGGGCTATGGCTACACCTTC.

V usage is TRBV9 and J usage is TRBJ2-2; D is perhaps TRBD1 (6 bases). V was cut by 0 bases and J by 2 bases, with 11 bases left in between. Germline values: CDR1 SGDLS, CDR2 YYNGEE. The CDR3 runs 16 residues. The CDR3 sequence: CASSVGAGENTGELFF. In nucleotides, the CDR3 is TGTGCCAGCAGCGTAGGTGCAGGGGAAAACACCGGGGAGCTGTTTTTT.

The V gene is TRBV19, the J gene TRBJ1-1; no clear D. Germline CDR1 reads LNHDA; CDR2 reads SQIVND (reference sequence). The CDR3 has 13 residues. V lost 3 bases, J lost 4 bases, and 9 bases lay in between. CDR3: CASSIPEGTEAFF. Here the CDR3 DNA reads TGTGCCAGTAGTATCCCCGAGGGCACTGAAGCTTTCTTT.

This clone was detected only a few times. At the DNA level, this CDR3 is encoded by other sequences in the same sample as well. The chain is built from TRBV4-2 and TRBJ2-1, with 8 nucleotides matching TRBD1. The ends lost 6 bases at V and 5 bases at J; junction bases unmatched: 3. The CDR3 extends over 13 amino acids. From germline, CDR1 is LGHNA and CDR2 YNFKEQ. CDR3 region: CASRGQGNNEQFF. The DNA of the CDR3 is TGTGCCAGCAGAGGACAGGGAAACAATGAGCAGTTCTTC.

This clone occurred once. The chain employs TRBV28 and TRBJ1-5; no clear D gene. The germline V gene encodes CDR1 MDHEN and CDR2 SYDVKM. This CDR3 contains 15 residues. With 3 bases removed from V and 3 bases from J, the gap between germline ends came to 12 bases. CDR3 residues: CASSFMDWLNQPQHF. DNA of the CDR3: TGTGCCAGCAGTTTTATGGACTGGCTCAATCAGCCCCAGCATTTT.

This clone was detected only a few times. V and J are TRBV13 and TRBJ1-1; tentatively, D is TRBD1 (6 bases). V lost 2 bases, J lost 6 bases, and 13 bases lay in between. The germline gives CDR1 PRHDT, CDR2 FYEKMQ (reference sequence). This CDR3 contains 14 residues. CDR3 region: CASSLMGAGAEAFF. The CDR3 DNA is TGTGCCAGCAGCTTAATGGGGGCAGGCGCTGAAGCTTTCTTT.

This sequence joins TRBV19 and TRBJ2-2; possible D gene TRBD2, 5 bases. Trimming removed 5 bases from V and 3 bases from J, with 16 bases in between. The length of the CDR3 is 16 residues. The germline V gene encodes CDR1 LNHDA and CDR2 SQIVND (reference sequence). CDR3 region: CASSFRTRADTGELFF. Here the CDR3 DNA reads TGTGCCAGTAGTTTCCGGACGAGGGCCGACACCGGGGAGCTGTTTTTT.

The rearrangement uses TRBV7-2 and TRBJ1-5; D may be TRBD1 (6 bases). V lost 5 bases and J 0 bases, leaving 17 bases between the germline ends. This CDR3 has 17 amino acids. Germline V gene lookup returns CDR1 SGHTA and CDR2 FQGNSA. The CDR3 DNA is TGTGCCAGCAGCCCCCGGACAGCCCTTTATAGCAATCAGCCCCAGCATTTT. Its translation: CASSPRTALYSNQPQHF.

The genes are TRBV7-9 and TRBJ2-1; possible D gene TRBD2, 5 bases. This CDR3 comprises 14 residues. Per germline, CDR1 SEHNR and CDR2 FQNEAQ (reference sequence). Trimming took 5 bases from V and 7 from J, leaving 15 bases between them. The DNA for the CDR3 is TGTGCCAGCAGCCTCGCGACTATTTTGAATGAGCAGTTCTTC. Translation gives CASSLATILNEQFF.